The 22 T cell receptor beta chains in this list originate from one sample, sequenced in a study of shared clonotypes between healthy human individuals (dated by TCRdb to the early 2020s). CD8 naive samples consisted of CD45RO-negative cells that were positively selected for CCR7, yielding a CD45RA+CCR7+ population without TemRA cells. To prepare the library, the immunoSEQ multiplex PCR assay was applied. Entries here come from immuneACCESS through TCRdb and include only in-frame sequences with V and J called. Some clones fail to appear in such tables; in the studies checked, an unresolved V gene covers under half of the shortfall, and the cause of the remainder is unknown. In this sample the table shows almost 700,000 clones, roughly nine tenths of which occur a single time. Roughly 22% of the sample rests with the top ten. Sequencing was done on a sample of naive CD8+ T cells sorted from blood. Explained via the paper, the cell subset or site label denotes: CD45RA+CCR7+. These receptors all come from a young man in good health.

The rearrangement links TRBV19 to TRBJ1-5, with D perhaps matching TRBD1 (5 bases). The ends were cut back, 10 bases at V and 2 bases at J, with 15 bases in the middle. This CDR3 is built from 14 residues. Germline loops: CDR1 LNHDA, CDR2 SQIVND (reference sequence). Here the CDR3 DNA reads TGTGCCACCAGGGAGAACGGTGGCAATCAGCCCCAGCATTTT. This gives the protein CATRENGGNQPQHF.

DNA of the CDR3: TGTGCCAGCGAGGACATCCATTGGGGGGAGCAGTACTTC. Amino acids: CASEDIHWGEQYF. The chain is built from TRBV28 and TRBJ2-7; D may match TRBD1 or TRBD2 (5 bases each). Trimming shortened V by 8 bases and J by 7 bases, and 18 bases separated the two germline ends. This CDR3 comprises 13 residues. Germline V gene data show CDR1 as MDHEN and CDR2 as SYDVKM.

This chain links TRBV5-1 with TRBJ1-2, with 7 bases matching TRBD1. This CDR3 region has 14 residues. In germline, CDR1 is SGHRS, CDR2 YFSETQ. V lost 4 bases to trimming and J lost 3 bases; unmatched junction nucleotides: 6. The chain's CDR3 is CASSRPGTDYGYTF. For the CDR3, the DNA is TGCGCCAGCAGCCGACCCGGGACAGACTATGGCTACACCTTC.

This clone was recorded once. The V gene is TRBV7-8, the J gene TRBJ2-1, with TRBD2 as a possible D gene (6 bases). The germline CDR1 and CDR2 sequences are SGHVS and FQNEAQ. The V end was cut by 3 bases, the J end by 9 bases, with 9 bases between. This CDR3 contains 12 residues. The CDR3 DNA reads as TGTGCCAGCAGCTTGGTCGGGGGTGAGCAGTTCTTC. Protein product: CASSLVGGEQFF.

V is TRBV14 and J is TRBJ1-4, with D uncertain. CDR3 length: 15 residues. The V gene's germline CDR1 is SGHDN and CDR2 FVKESK. V gave up 4 bases and J gave up 8 bases, with 17 bases separating them. The CDR3 loop is CASSLSGILGEKLFF. The CDR3 nucleotides are TGTGCCAGCAGCCTTTCTGGGATACTAGGGGAAAAACTGTTTTTT.

This chain uses TRBV4-2 with TRBJ2-3, with 7 bases lining up with TRBD2. The J segment lost 1 base and the V segment lost 4 bases, leaving 14 bases of the junction unmatched. CDR1 and CDR2 (germline): LGHNA, YNFKEQ. The CDR3 has 18 amino acids. CDR3 amino acids: CASSPLSGNRPGTDTQYF. CDR3 coding DNA: TGTGCCAGCAGCCCACTAAGCGGGAATCGACCTGGCACAGATACGCAGTATTTT.

V usage is TRBV6-5 and J usage is TRBJ2-5; 9 bases are a match to TRBD1. V was pared by 3 bases and J by 7 bases, with 3 bases of the junction left unmatched. Germline CDR1 is MNHEY and CDR2 is SVGAGI. This CDR3 comprises 13 residues. CDR3 sequence (DNA): TGTGCCAGCAGTTATGGGACAGGGATGACCCAGTACTTC. Translating gives CASSYGTGMTQYF.

This chain joins TRBV27 and TRBJ2-1; D gene unclear. Germline values: CDR1 MNHEY, CDR2 SMNVEV (reference sequence). The V end lost 2 bases, the J end lost 6 bases, and 11 bases lay between the germline ends. This CDR3 contains 14 residues. The CDR3 spells CASSLPLLPNEQFF. The CDR3 nucleotides read TGTGCCAGCAGTTTACCTCTCTTACCCAATGAGCAGTTCTTC.

The V call is TRBV7-9, the J call TRBJ1-5, with TRBD1 matching 8 bases. The germline CDR1 and CDR2 sequences are SEHNR and FQNEAQ (reference sequence). The length of the CDR3 is 15 residues. J was trimmed by 5 bases and V by 5 bases; bases with no gene match: 8. CDR3 loop: CASSDTTGGDQPQHF. DNA of the CDR3: TGTGCCAGCAGCGACACTACAGGGGGAGATCAGCCCCAGCATTTT.

This chain joins TRBV9 and TRBJ2-2; the match to TRBD1 covers 7 bases. CDR3 length: 14 residues. Unmatched junction bases numbered 5, after V lost 6 bases and J lost 3 bases. CDR1 SGDLS and CDR2 YYNGEE come from the germline V gene. The CDR3: CASTQGYDTGELFF. CDR3 nucleotides: TGTGCCAGCACACAGGGGTACGACACCGGGGAGCTGTTTTTT.

This chain joins TRBV27 and TRBJ2-7, with 8 bases lining up with TRBD1. CDR3 length: 14 amino acids. Germline values: CDR1 MNHEY, CDR2 SMNVEV (reference sequence). J lost 4 bases, V lost 2 bases, and 4 bases had no gene match. CDR3 sequence reads: CASSLKRQGYEQYF. CDR3 DNA sequence: TGTGCCAGCAGTTTAAAGCGACAGGGGTACGAGCAGTACTTC.

J is TRBJ2-7 and V is TRBV5-6; D tentatively fits TRBD1 or TRBD2 (5 bases each). The V and J ends lost 4 bases and 0 bases respectively, with 5 bases between them. Germline assignment: CDR1 SGHDT and CDR2 YYEEEE. This CDR3 region has 12 residues. The CDR3 here is CASSGGSYEQYF. CDR3 DNA: TGTGCCAGCAGCGGGGGCTCCTACGAGCAGTACTTC. The full variable domain, rest sourced from reference TRBV5-6 and TRBJ2-7, is DAGVTQSPTHLIKTRGQQVTLRCSPKSGHDTVSWYQQALGQGPQFIFQYYEEEERQRGNFPDRFSGHQFPNYSSELNVNALLLGDSALYLCASSGGSYEQYFGPGTRLTVT.

The rearrangement links TRBV7-9 to TRBJ2-1; TRBD1 matches at 10 bases. This CDR3 has 19 amino acids. V lost 1 base, J lost 10 bases, and 19 bases stayed unmatched. Per germline, CDR1 SEHNR and CDR2 FQNEAQ (reference sequence). The CDR3 nucleotides are TGTGCCAGCAGCTTAGACCTGCGGGACAGGGGATTCGGATTTAAGGAGCAGTTCTTC. Protein product: CASSLDLRDRGFGFKEQFF.

The V and J genes are TRBV9 and TRBJ1-2, with D maybe TRBD1 (6 bases). The germline V gene encodes CDR1 SGDLS and CDR2 YYNGEE. The CDR3 is 16 residues long. The V and J ends lost 3 bases and 0 bases respectively, with 15 bases between them. The CDR3 region has the DNA TGTGCCAGCAGCGCTTCCCGGGACACAGCTAACTATGGCTACACCTTC. It translates to CASSASRDTANYGYTF.

V usage is TRBV21-1 and J usage is TRBJ2-1; the D segment call TRBD2 is taken from the table without a DNA check. TRBV21-1 is given as a pseudogene. This CDR3 is built from 20 residues. CDR3 loop: CASSKVDAGGLYYSYNEQFF. For the CDR3, the DNA is TGTGCCAGCAGCAAAGTGGATGCGGGAGGGCTTTATTACTCCTACAATGAGCAGTTCTTC.

The V gene is TRBV9, the J gene TRBJ2-1; TRBD1 aligns across 9 bases. The CDR3 runs 14 residues. Germline assignment: CDR1 SGDLS and CDR2 YYNGEE. J was trimmed by 8 bases and V by 0 bases; bases with no gene match: 3. The CDR3: CASSVEQGADEQFF. The CDR3 nucleotides read TGTGCCAGCAGCGTAGAACAGGGGGCGGATGAGCAGTTCTTC. Complete variable domain (other parts from reference TRBV9 and TRBJ2-1): DSGVTQTPKHLITATGQRVTLRCSPRSGDLSVYWYQQSLDQGLQFLIQYYNGEERAKGNILERFSAQQFPDLHSELNLSSLELGDSALYFCASSVEQGADEQFFGPGTRLTVL.

The rearrangement links TRBV6-1 to TRBJ2-5; 9 positions match TRBD2. CDR3 length: 15 amino acids. The junction had 6 bases not matched to a gene; V was cut back by 3 bases and J by 4 bases. Germline V gives CDR1 MNHNS, CDR2 SASEGT. The CDR3 loop reads CASSDVAGEGETQYF. The DNA of the CDR3 is TGTGCCAGCAGTGACGTAGCGGGAGAAGGAGAGACCCAGTACTTC.

J is TRBJ2-1 and V is TRBV29-1, with a possible D match to TRBD2 (6 bases). The CDR3 loop spans 13 amino acids. The V end lost 4 bases, the J end lost 10 bases, and 17 bases lay between the germline ends. In germline, CDR1 is SQVTM, CDR2 ANQGSEA. The CDR3 region is CSVAGAGNREQFF. Written as DNA, the CDR3 is TGCAGCGTTGCCGGGGCGGGAAATAGGGAGCAGTTCTTC.

J is TRBJ1-3 and V is TRBV30, with D possibly being TRBD1 (6 bases). The germline V gene encodes CDR1 GTSNPN and CDR2 SVGIG (reference sequence). Trimming removed 3 bases from V and 0 bases from J, with 18 bases in between. This CDR3 is built from 17 residues. CDR3 loop: CAWSLRGLRHSGNTIYF. In DNA, the CDR3 is TGTGCCTGGAGCCTTCGGGGGCTCCGACACTCTGGAAACACCATATATTTT.

The chain is built from TRBV5-8 and TRBJ2-7; TRBD1 might be the D (5 bases). The ends were cut back, 1 base at V and 6 bases at J, with 14 bases in the middle. The CDR3 spans 14 residues. The germline V gene encodes CDR1 SGHTS and CDR2 YDEGEE. The CDR3, as DNA: TGTGCCAGCAGCTTGAGGTCGACAGTCGCCGAGCAGTACTTC. Its protein is CASSLRSTVAEQYF.

The genes are TRBV5-1 and TRBJ2-1; 8 bases match TRBD2. Unmatched junction bases numbered 22, after V lost 3 bases and J lost 5 bases. This CDR3 spans 20 amino acids. Per the germline V gene, CDR1 is SGHRS and CDR2 is YFSETQ. Here the CDR3 reads CASSSWRGRDTGGPDNEQFF. The CDR3 bases are TGCGCCAGCAGCTCGTGGAGGGGGAGGGATACGGGAGGGCCTGACAATGAGCAGTTCTTC.

CDR3 amino acids: CASSFNGLNPINEQFF. As DNA, the CDR3 is TGTGCCAGCAGCTTCAACGGGCTAAACCCTATAAATGAGCAGTTCTTC. This chain connects TRBV7-6 to TRBJ2-1, with D unresolved. The CDR3 is 16 residues long. The V gene's germline CDR1 is SGHVS and CDR2 FNYEAQ. Trimming took 3 bases from V and 7 from J, leaving 19 bases between them.